These 9 T cell receptor beta chains were all obtained from the same sample, sequenced in a study of Graves' ophthalmopathy and Graves' hyperthyroidism. CDR3 regions of TCR beta were amplified from RNA transcripts. RT-PCR in the first round used HTBI primers; a second-round multiplex PCR followed. Each CDR3 protein is one row after TCRdb ran MiXCR on the multiplex PCR reads. In the table there are about 640,000 distinct CDR3 sequences, about two fifths of which are singletons. Sequencing was performed on peripheral blood. The receptors were sampled from an adult man with Graves' ophthalmopathy.

The table lists this clonotype with many counts. The chain combines TRBV7-9 with TRBJ2-5; 8 nucleotides align to TRBD2. Germline CDR1 is SEHNR and CDR2 is FQNEAQ (reference sequence). Unmatched junction bases numbered 5, after V lost 3 bases and J lost 5 bases. The CDR3 has 14 amino acids. The CDR3 coding sequence is TGTGCCAGCAGCTTCAAAGCGGGAGCGGAGACCCAGTACTTC. It translates to CASSFKAGAETQYF.

J is TRBJ2-3 and V is TRBV10-3, with D uncertain. The germline V gene encodes CDR1 ENHRY and CDR2 SYGVKD. The CDR3 loop spans 14 amino acids. V lost 2 bases and J lost 4, with 10 bases in between. CDR3 nucleotides: TGTGCCATCAGTGAGAAGGGCGGCGCAGATACGCAGTATTTT. Translating it yields CAISEKGGADTQYF.

The chain joins TRBV10-3 to TRBJ1-4; TRBD1 agrees at 8 bases. This CDR3 is built from 13 residues. Germline-derived CDR1 and CDR2 are ENHRY and SYGVKD. With 8 bases clipped from V and 2 bases from J, the junction kept 1 base outside the gene matches. The CDR3 region is CAIRTGTNEKLFF. Written as DNA, the CDR3 is TGTGCCATCCGGACAGGGACTAATGAAAAACTGTTTTTT.

This clonotype was seen many times. Here the CDR3 DNA reads TGTGCCAGCAGTGAAGGTGGTCGGGGGCGGGACACTGAAGCTTTCTTT. Residues: CASSEGGRGRDTEAFF. The V and J genes are TRBV2 and TRBJ1-1; possibly TRBD1 for D (6 bases). V was clipped by 1 base and J by 3 bases, with 15 bases between them. The CDR3 length is 16 residues. Germline values: CDR1 SNHLY, CDR2 FYNNEI.

This sequence joins TRBV9 and TRBJ2-5; TRBD2 matches at 9 bases. This CDR3 spans 14 amino acids. Germline CDR1 reads SGDLS; CDR2 reads YYNGEE. V lost 4 bases, J lost 3 bases, and 4 bases stayed unmatched. CDR3 nucleotides: TGTGCCAGCAGCAAGACTAGCGGCGAAGAGACCCAGTACTTC. As protein: CASSKTSGEETQYF.

The V call is TRBV19, the J call TRBJ1-5, with D possibly being TRBD1 (6 bases). This CDR3 has 15 amino acids. Germline assignment: CDR1 LNHDA and CDR2 SQIVND (reference sequence). The V gene lost 2 bases and the J gene lost 4 bases, with 12 bases spanning the gap. CDR3 in amino acids: CASSIYRGGNQPQHF. As DNA, the CDR3 is TGTGCCAGTAGTATATACCGAGGGGGGAATCAGCCCCAGCATTTT.

This clonotype was observed a few times. A much larger clonotype is one base distant, so this may be a read error. In this CDR3 the conserved last residue, phenylalanine or tryptophan, is missing, so a read error is likely. The chain couples TRBV2 to TRBJ1-1; D ambiguous. Trimming pared 5 bases from V and 1 base from J, leaving 14 bases between. The CDR3 contains 15 residues. Germline values: CDR1 SNHLY, CDR2 FYNNEI. CDR3 in DNA: TGTGCCAGCAGTTTCCAACCCGGTGGGAACACTGAAGCTTTCCTT. It translates to CASSFQPGGNTEAFL.

The chain links TRBV24-1 to TRBJ1-2; D remains ambiguous. V lost 9 bases to trimming and J lost 2 bases, with 9 bases between them. Germline-derived CDR1 and CDR2 are KGHDR and SFDVKD. The CDR3 is made up of 12 amino acids. As DNA, the CDR3 is TGTGCCACCCTAGGCGGGAACTATGGCTACACCTTC. This codes for CATLGGNYGYTF.

The V and J genes are TRBV29-1 and TRBJ2-5; D call uncertain. Trimming shortened V by 6 bases and J by 4 bases, and 15 bases separated the two germline ends. There are 13 residues in the CDR3. Germline lookup yields CDR1 SQVTM and CDR2 ANQGSEA. CDR3 in DNA: TGCAGCGTCCCGCCAGGTTGGGGAGAGACCCAGTACTTC. Translating it yields CSVPPGWGETQYF.